Sequencing of this TCR beta chain was carried out in a study of spatial heterogeneity in lung cancer (dated by TCRdb to about 2019). With respect to the entire study: More beta-chain than alpha-chain transcripts were consistently detected, likely reflecting higher beta-chain transcript abundance. In the raw uncorrected reads, each unique combination of TCR and UMI appeared more than ten times on average. In non-small cell lung cancer, the study quantitatively compared TCR alpha and beta repertoires across several tumor regions, matched nontumor lung, and blood. TCR repertoire features were related to nonsynonymous mutation counts determined by whole-exome sequencing of tumor tissue. Both alpha and beta chains were TCR-sequenced in samples taken at surgery, namely 220 tumor regions, roughly 64 matched nontumor lung samples and around 53 PBMC samples.

According to the germline V gene, CDR1 reads MGHRA and CDR2 reads YSYEKL. The CDR3 holds 16 amino acids from the cysteine to the phenylalanine. Kept here is only the CDR3 DNA, which spans 48 bases and is read in frame from base 1. V ends up 1 base short and J 7 bases short, with an unmatched junction base count of 7. This clonotype was seen ten or more times. It has no known antigen specificity. The input lacks base qualities; no much larger clone sits a single base away. General conclusions and limits of the study: Ubiquitous expanded tumor TCRs were found in blood more often at tumor resection than at routine follow-up. Confirming at a functional level the hypothesis that regional TCRs recognize regional mutations was considered to require additional single-cell paired TCR alpha and beta sequencing.

The protocol used for the library was 5' RACE. Sequencer: NextSeq 500. In the TCR library protocol, a unique molecular identifier was attached to each TCR cDNA molecule so that PCR and sequencing errors could be corrected. From the authors' description of their analysis: TCR identification, UMI-based error correction and CDR3 extraction were all carried out with Decombinator tools. TCRs above a frequency of 2 per 1,000, corresponding to the top 1% of the tumor frequency distribution, were defined as expanded. Each repertoire was subsampled 100 times to 5,000 TCRs, after which Renyi diversity was computed with the R vegan package. CDR3 similarity networks were built from amino acid triplet string-kernel similarity, connecting CDR3s with pairwise similarity above 0.82. Using fastp at Q25 and MiXCR, TCRdb reprocessed the public reads and kept productive beta chains. Rows matching on CDR3 protein sequence are summarized as one entry with the most common DNA and genes. The V and J calls shown here were made by TCRdb, not taken from the authors' results. The sample contains about 21,000 distinct CDR3 sequences, roughly 4.5% of them found a single time. The biggest ten clones account for 7.4% of the sample.

This specimen's time point label, interpreted: sample taken at primary tumor resection. Samples were obtained from approximately 77 patients with early-stage, untreated non-small cell lung cancer from the lung TRACERx cohort. For TCR sequencing, whole RNA was extracted from tumor and nontumor lung tissue, or from cryopreserved PBMC samples, and no cell sorting was done. A patient was chosen for TCR sequencing only when enough RNA was available from at least two tumor regions. The receptor was isolated from a male donor with early-stage non-small cell lung cancer. This specimen was PBMCs, taken at surgery. The sequence is built from TRBV4-1 and TRBJ2-1; TRBD2 aligns with 10 central bases. Here the CDR3 is given as CASSQASGGNWNEQFF. The DNA sequence is TGCGCCAGCAGCCAAGCTAGCGGGGGAAATTGGAATGAGCAGTTCTTC.